Sequencing of this T cell receptor (beta chain) was carried out in a study of PD-L1 blockade in urothelial cancer. The overall study: From 0 to 3 prior chemotherapy regimens had been given to the patients.

V lost 1 base and J lost 4; bases outside the gene matches: 5. CDR3 length: 15 amino acids. Germline assignment: CDR1 SGHAT and CDR2 FQDESV (reference sequence). Sample time point: pretreatment peripheral blood. Produced via immunoSEQ multiplex PCR; TCRdb's table is partial and in-frame only. The sample holds around 68,000 clones; 70% to 90% are singletons and the top ten take 1.6%. The J gene is TRBJ2-7, the V gene TRBV11-1; 9 positions agree with TRBD1. The specimen comprised PBMCs, sampled around atezolizumab (anti-PD-L1) treatment. The clonotype was recovered from a man between 65 and 85 years old with urothelial cancer. Here the CDR3 reads CASSLVGTGSYEQYF. In nucleotides, the CDR3 is TGTGCCAGCAGCTTAGTCGGGACAGGGTCTTACGAGCAGTACTTC.